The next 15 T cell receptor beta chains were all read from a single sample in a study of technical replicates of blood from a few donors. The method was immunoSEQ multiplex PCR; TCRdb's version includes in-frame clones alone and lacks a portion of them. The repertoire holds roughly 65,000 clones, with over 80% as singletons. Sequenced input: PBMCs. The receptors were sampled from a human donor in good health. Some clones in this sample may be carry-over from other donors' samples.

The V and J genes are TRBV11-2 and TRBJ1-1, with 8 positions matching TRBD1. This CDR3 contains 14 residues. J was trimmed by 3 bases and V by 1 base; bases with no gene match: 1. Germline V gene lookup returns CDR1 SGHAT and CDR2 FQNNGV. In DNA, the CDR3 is TGTGCCAGCAGCTTAGTGACAGGGGACACTGAAGCTTTCTTT. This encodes CASSLVTGDTEAFF. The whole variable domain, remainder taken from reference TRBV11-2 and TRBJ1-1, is EAGVAQSPRYKIIEKRQSVAFWCNPISGHATLYWYQQILGQGPKLLIQFQNNGVVDDSQLPKDRFSAERLKGVDSTLKIQPAKLEDSAVYLCASSLVTGDTEAFFGQGTRLTVV.

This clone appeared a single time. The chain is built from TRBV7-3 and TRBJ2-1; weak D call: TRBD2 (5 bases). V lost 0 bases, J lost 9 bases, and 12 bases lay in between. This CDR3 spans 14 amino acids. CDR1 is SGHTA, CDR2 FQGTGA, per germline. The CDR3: CASSLTSSGGEQFF. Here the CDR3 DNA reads TGTGCCAGCAGCTTAACCTCTTCCGGAGGTGAGCAGTTCTTC.

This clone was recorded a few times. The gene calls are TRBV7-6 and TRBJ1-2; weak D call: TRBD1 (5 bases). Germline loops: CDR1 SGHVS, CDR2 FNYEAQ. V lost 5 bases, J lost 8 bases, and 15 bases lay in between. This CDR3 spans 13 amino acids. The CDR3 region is CASSPTVAGGYTF. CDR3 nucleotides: TGTGCCAGCAGCCCGACAGTGGCTGGGGGCTACACCTTC.

CDR3 bases: TGTGCCAGCAGCTTGCAGGGTCCCGGGGCCAACGTCCTGACTTTC. Its translation: CASSLQGPGANVLTF. The chain carries TRBV5-4 and TRBJ2-6, with TRBD1 as a possible D gene (5 bases). Germline V CDR1 and CDR2: SGHNT, YYREEE (reference sequence). V was cut by 1 base and J by 4 bases, with 9 bases left in between. This CDR3 is 15 amino acids long. Using reference TRBV5-4 and TRBJ2-6 for the parts outside the CDR3, the full variable domain is ETGVTQSPTHLIKTRGQQVTLRCSSQSGHNTVSWYQQALGQGPQFIFQYYREEENGRGNFPPRFSGLQFPNYSSELNVNALELDDSALYLCASSLQGPGANVLTFGAGSRLTVL.

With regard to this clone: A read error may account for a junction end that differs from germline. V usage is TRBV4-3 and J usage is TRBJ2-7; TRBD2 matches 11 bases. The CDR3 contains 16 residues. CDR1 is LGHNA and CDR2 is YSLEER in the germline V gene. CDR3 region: CASSQDSGRASDEQYF. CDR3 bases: TGCGCCAGCAGCCAAGATAGCGGGAGGGCCTCCGACGAGCAGTACTTC.

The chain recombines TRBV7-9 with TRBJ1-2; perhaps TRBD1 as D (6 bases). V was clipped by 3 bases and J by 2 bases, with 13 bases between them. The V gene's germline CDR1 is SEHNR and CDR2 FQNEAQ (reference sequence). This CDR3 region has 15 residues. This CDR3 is CASSFWEGGNYGYTF. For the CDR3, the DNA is TGTGCCAGCAGCTTTTGGGAGGGGGGGAACTATGGCTACACCTTC.

The CDR3 coding sequence is TGTGCCAGAAGCTCGGGACTAGCGTTCCTTACGCAGTATTTT. The encoded protein is CARSSGLAFLTQYF. The chain links TRBV5-3 to TRBJ2-3; TRBD2 matches 10 bases. TRBV5-3 falls under the ORF class, with uncertain function. The ends lost 3 bases at V and 8 bases at J; junction bases unmatched: 6. The CDR3 is 14 amino acids.

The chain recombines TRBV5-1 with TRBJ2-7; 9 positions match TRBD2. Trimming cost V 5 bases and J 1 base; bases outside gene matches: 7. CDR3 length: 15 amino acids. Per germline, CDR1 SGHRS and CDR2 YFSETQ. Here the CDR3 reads CASRGSSGISYEQYF. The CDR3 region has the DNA TGCGCCAGCAGGGGTTCTAGCGGGATTTCCTACGAGCAGTACTTC.

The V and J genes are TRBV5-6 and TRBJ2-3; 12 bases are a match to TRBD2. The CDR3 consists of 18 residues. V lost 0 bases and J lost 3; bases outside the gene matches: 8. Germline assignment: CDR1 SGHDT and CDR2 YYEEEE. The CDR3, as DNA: TGTGCCAGCAGCTTGGGTTCTAGCGGGGGGGCTTGGACAGATACGCAGTATTTT. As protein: CASSLGSSGGAWTDTQYF. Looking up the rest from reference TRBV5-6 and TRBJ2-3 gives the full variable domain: DAGVTQSPTHLIKTRGQQVTLRCSPKSGHDTVSWYQQALGQGPQFIFQYYEEEERQRGNFPDRFSGHQFPNYSSELNVNALLLGDSALYLCASSLGSSGGAWTDTQYFGPGTRLTVL.

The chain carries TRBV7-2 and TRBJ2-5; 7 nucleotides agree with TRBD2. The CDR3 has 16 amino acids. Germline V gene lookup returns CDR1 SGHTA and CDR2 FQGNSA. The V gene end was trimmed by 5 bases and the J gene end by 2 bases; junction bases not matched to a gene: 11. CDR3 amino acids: CASSPQAGMTQETQYF. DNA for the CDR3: TGTGCCAGCAGCCCACAAGCGGGGATGACACAAGAGACCCAGTACTTC.

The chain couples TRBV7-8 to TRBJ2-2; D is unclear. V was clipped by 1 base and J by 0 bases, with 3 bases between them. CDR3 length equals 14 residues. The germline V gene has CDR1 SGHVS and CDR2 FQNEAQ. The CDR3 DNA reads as TGTGCCAGCAGCTTAGACTCGAACACCGGGGAGCTGTTTTTT. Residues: CASSLDSNTGELFF.

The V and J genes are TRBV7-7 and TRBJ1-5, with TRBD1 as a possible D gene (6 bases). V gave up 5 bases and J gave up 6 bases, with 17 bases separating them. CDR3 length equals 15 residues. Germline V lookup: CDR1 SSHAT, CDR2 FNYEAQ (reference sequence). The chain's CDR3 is CASSNPAGGTQPQHF. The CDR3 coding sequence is TGTGCCAGCAGCAATCCAGCGGGGGGCACTCAGCCCCAGCATTTT. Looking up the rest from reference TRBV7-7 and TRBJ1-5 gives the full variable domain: GAGVSQSPRYKVTKRGQDVTLRCDPISSHATLYWYQQALGQGPEFLTYFNYEAQPDKSGLPSDRFSAERPEGSISTLTIQRTEQRDSAMYRCASSNPAGGTQPQHFGDGTRLSIL.

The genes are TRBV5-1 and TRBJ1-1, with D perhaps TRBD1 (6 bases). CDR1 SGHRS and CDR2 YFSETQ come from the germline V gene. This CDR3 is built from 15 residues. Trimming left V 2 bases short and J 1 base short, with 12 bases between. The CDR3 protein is CASSFQGGGNTEAFF. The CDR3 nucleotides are TGCGCCAGCAGCTTTCAGGGAGGGGGGAACACTGAAGCTTTCTTT.

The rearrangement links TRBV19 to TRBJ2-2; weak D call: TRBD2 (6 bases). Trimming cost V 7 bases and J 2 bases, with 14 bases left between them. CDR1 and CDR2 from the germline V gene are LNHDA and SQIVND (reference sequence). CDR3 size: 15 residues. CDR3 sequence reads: CASTNGGVNTGELFF. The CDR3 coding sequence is TGTGCCAGTACCAATGGCGGGGTTAACACCGGGGAGCTGTTTTTT.

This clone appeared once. In DNA, the CDR3 is TGTGCTAGTGGTTTGGTAGCGGGAGGGTTGACAGATACGCAGTATTTT. Protein: CASGLVAGGLTDTQYF. The chain uses TRBV12-5 and TRBJ2-3; 10 nucleotides agree with TRBD2. Unmatched junction bases numbered 3, after V lost 0 bases and J lost 3 bases. Germline V CDR1 and CDR2: LGHNT, FRNRAP. The CDR3 runs 16 residues.